The 27 T cell receptor beta chains listed next were all sequenced from one sample in a study of CD8 T cells in Susac syndrome. It was with random hexamers that 0.5 to 1 ug RNA was reverse transcribed. TCRdb reanalysed the immunoSEQ multiplex PCR reads using MiXCR and keeps one entry per CDR3 protein. The sample lists about 290,000 distinct CDR3 sequences; approximately 85% were seen once. Sequenced input: CD8+ T cells from PBMCs. These receptors originate from a human donor with multiple sclerosis.

The chain carries TRBV9 and TRBJ2-7; perhaps TRBD2 as D (6 bases). V shed 4 bases and J shed 6 bases, with 20 bases lying between them. The CDR3 spans 15 residues. CDR1 and CDR2 from the germline V gene are SGDLS and YYNGEE. CDR3 nucleotides: TGTGCCAGCAGCCCCGCGGGGCAGGGTTCCGGCGAGCAGTACTTC. This gives the protein CASSPAGQGSGEQYF.

The V call is TRBV28, the J call TRBJ2-3; possible D gene TRBD2, 5 bases. Germline-derived CDR1 and CDR2 are MDHEN and SYDVKM. The V and J ends lost 4 bases and 2 bases respectively, with 10 bases between them. The CDR3 contains 14 residues. CDR3 sequence (DNA): TGTGCCAGCAGTTCATTCGGGGTCACAGATACGCAGTATTTT. It yields the protein CASSSFGVTDTQYF.

V usage is TRBV29-1 and J usage is TRBJ2-1, with D perhaps TRBD1 (5 bases). Looked up from germline, CDR1 is SQVTM and CDR2 is ANQGSEA. The CDR3 contains 10 residues. V dropped 6 bases and J dropped 10 bases, with 10 bases sitting between them. CDR3 bases: TGCAGCGTATCCCAGGGAGAGCAGTTCTTC. Protein: CSVSQGEQFF.

This clonotype was counted a single time. V gene TRBV5-1 combines with J gene TRBJ2-7; the match to TRBD1 covers 9 bases. The CDR3 spans 15 residues. The V segment lost 3 bases and the J segment 5 bases; nucleotides outside the gene matches: 9. Germline V gene data show CDR1 as SGHRS and CDR2 as YFSETQ. Here the CDR3 reads CASSWMGQGIHEQYF. The CDR3 bases are TGCGCCAGCAGCTGGATGGGACAGGGCATTCACGAGCAGTACTTC.

The rearrangement joins TRBV18 to TRBJ1-5; a possible D gene is TRBD1 (5 bases). This CDR3 contains 15 residues. Between the trimmed V and J ends, which lost 5 bases and 6 bases, there was a span of 17 bases. The germline gives CDR1 KGHSH, CDR2 LQKENI. CDR3 amino acids: CASSDYNGGVQPQHF. The CDR3 bases are TGTGCCAGCTCAGACTACAACGGGGGGGTTCAGCCCCAGCATTTT.

V gene TRBV27 combines with J gene TRBJ2-1; tentatively, D is TRBD2 (6 bases). The germline gives CDR1 MNHEY, CDR2 SMNVEV (reference sequence). This CDR3 comprises 14 residues. The germline V and J ends were trimmed by 10 bases and 8 bases, with 21 bases remaining between them. CDR3 region: CATQEEGSGDEQFF. CDR3 nucleotide sequence: TGTGCCACCCAAGAGGAGGGATCCGGAGATGAGCAGTTCTTC.

The chain couples TRBV6-6 to TRBJ1-1, with 7 bases identical to TRBD1. Germline V gives CDR1 MNHNY, CDR2 SVGAGI (reference sequence). The J segment lost 5 bases and the V segment lost 7 bases, leaving 10 bases of the junction unmatched. The CDR3 totals 14 residues. The CDR3 region has the DNA TGTGCCAGCACCCTAGAGGACAGGAGTACTGAAGCTTTCTTT. Translated: CASTLEDRSTEAFF.

The gene calls are TRBV6-5 and TRBJ2-3; 8 nucleotides agree with TRBD1. This CDR3 is built from 18 residues. V lost 4 bases and J lost 3; bases outside the gene matches: 15. Germline lookup yields CDR1 MNHEY and CDR2 SVGAGI. CDR3 in amino acids: CASSSSDRDRAGTDTQYF. CDR3 coding DNA: TGTGCCAGCAGTTCCTCGGACAGGGATCGTGCTGGTACAGATACGCAGTATTTT.

This clonotype was recorded once. The V and J genes are TRBV29-1 and TRBJ2-2; tentatively, D is TRBD2 (6 bases). Deletions cut 7 bases from V and 0 bases from J, with 9 bases between. The length of the CDR3 is 13 residues. Germline V CDR1 and CDR2: SQVTM, ANQGSEA. CDR3 region: CSGSGPNTGELFF. DNA for the CDR3: TGCAGCGGAAGCGGGCCGAACACCGGGGAGCTGTTTTTT.

The chain uses TRBV7-9 and TRBJ2-3; D unclear. Germline loops: CDR1 SEHNR, CDR2 FQNEAQ (reference sequence). The CDR3 loop spans 13 amino acids. The V and J ends lost 5 bases and 0 bases respectively, with 6 bases between them. The CDR3 sequence: CASSHPSTDTQYF. The CDR3 DNA sequence: TGTGCCAGCAGCCACCCCAGCACAGATACGCAGTATTTT.

V gene TRBV27 combines with J gene TRBJ2-2; tentatively, D is TRBD2 (6 bases). The CDR3 covers 12 residues. V was trimmed by 8 bases and J by 6 bases, leaving 10 bases between them. Germline-derived CDR1 and CDR2 are MNHEY and SMNVEV (reference sequence). CDR3 coding DNA: TGTGCCAGCCGGGGGTGGTCCGGGGAGCTGTTTTTT. It codes for CASRGWSGELFF.

V and J are TRBV28 and TRBJ2-7, with D perhaps TRBD2 (6 bases). Germline V CDR1 and CDR2: MDHEN, SYDVKM. This CDR3 is built from 14 residues. Trimming cost V 8 bases and J 3 bases, with 17 bases left between them. DNA for the CDR3: TGTGCCAGCTATCCAACTAGCTCTATCTACGAGCAGTACTTC. It translates to CASYPTSSIYEQYF.

The J gene is TRBJ1-3, the V gene TRBV5-6; a weak D match, TRBD1 (5 bases). The V end lost 4 bases, the J end lost 4 bases, and 18 bases lay between the germline ends. The CDR3 consists of 16 residues. CDR1 SGHDT and CDR2 YYEEEE come from the germline V gene. The CDR3 region has the DNA TGTGCCAGCAGCACGGGACTCACGACGGGGGGAAACACCATATATTTT. It encodes CASSTGLTTGGNTIYF.

This sequence joins TRBV24-1 and TRBJ2-1; 14 nucleotides align to TRBD2. Unmatched junction bases numbered 6, after V lost 3 bases and J lost 6 bases. CDR1 and CDR2 from the germline V gene are KGHDR and SFDVKD. The CDR3 is made up of 17 amino acids. DNA for the CDR3: TGTGCCACCAGTGATCCCGCGACTAGCGGGAGGGTCAATGAGCAGTTCTTC. It yields the protein CATSDPATSGRVNEQFF.

The chain has TRBV4-3 and TRBJ1-1; a weak D match, TRBD1 (5 bases). The V and J ends lost 0 bases and 5 bases respectively, with 13 bases between them. The length of the CDR3 is 15 residues. Germline-derived CDR1 and CDR2 are LGHNA and YSLEER. In DNA form, the CDR3 reads TGCGCCAGCAGCCAAGATTTTTGGGGGGGAACTGAAGCTTTCTTT. Its protein is CASSQDFWGGTEAFF.

Here the CDR3 reads CASSLRGMGTEAFF. Written as DNA, the CDR3 is TGTGCCAGCAGCTTGAGGGGGATGGGCACTGAAGCTTTCTTT. The rearrangement links TRBV5-4 to TRBJ1-1; tentatively, D is TRBD1 (6 bases). The germline V gene encodes CDR1 SGHNT and CDR2 YYREEE (reference sequence). The V end was cut by 1 base, the J end by 4 bases, with 11 bases between. This CDR3 has 14 residues. Complete variable domain (other parts from reference TRBV5-4 and TRBJ1-1): ETGVTQSPTHLIKTRGQQVTLRCSSQSGHNTVSWYQQALGQGPQFIFQYYREEENGRGNFPPRFSGLQFPNYSSELNVNALELDDSALYLCASSLRGMGTEAFFGQGTRLTVV.

The rearrangement links TRBV4-3 to TRBJ2-2, with 13 bases lining up with TRBD2. Unmatched junction bases numbered 2, after V lost 4 bases and J lost 6 bases. Germline values: CDR1 LGHNA, CDR2 YSLEER. The CDR3 is 15 amino acids. CDR3 amino acids: CASSRTSGSPGELFF. DNA for the CDR3: TGCGCCAGCAGCCGGACTAGCGGGAGTCCCGGGGAGCTGTTTTTT.

The chain uses TRBV28 and TRBJ1-2; weak D call: TRBD1 (5 bases). V shed 6 bases and J shed 4 bases, with 12 bases lying between them. The CDR3 is made up of 13 amino acids. Per germline, CDR1 MDHEN and CDR2 SYDVKM. CDR3 sequence: CASRSDNAYGYTF. The CDR3 nucleotides read TGTGCCAGCAGGTCGGACAACGCCTATGGCTACACCTTC.

This clonotype has just one count. CDR3 bases: TGCAGTGCTCGGTACCGGGACTTGGGGATCTCTGGGGCCAACGTCCTGACTTTC. Encoded protein: CSARYRDLGISGANVLTF. The chain is built from TRBV20-1 and TRBJ2-6; D possibly corresponds to TRBD2 (6 bases). CDR1 is DFQATT and CDR2 is SNEGSKA in the germline V gene (reference sequence). V lost 5 bases to trimming and J lost 0 bases, with 20 bases between them. The length of the CDR3 is 18 residues.

The chain joins TRBV19 to TRBJ1-5, with D possibly TRBD1 on 6 matching bases. The CDR3 extends over 17 amino acids. Trimming took off 1 base at V and 6 bases at J, with 19 bases between the two ends. Germline V CDR1 and CDR2: LNHDA, SQIVND (reference sequence). In DNA form, the CDR3 reads TGTGCCAGTAGTATAGCGCAACAGGGCACCGAGAGTCAGCCCCAGCATTTT. As protein: CASSIAQQGTESQPQHF.

This clonotype came up a few times. The rearrangement joins TRBV5-8 to TRBJ2-1, with 7 bases lining up with TRBD2. The J segment lost 8 bases and the V segment lost 1 base, leaving 9 bases of the junction unmatched. CDR3 length equals 15 residues. Germline V gene lookup returns CDR1 SGHTS and CDR2 YDEGEE. The CDR3 sequence is CASSLQREVSDEQFF. Here the CDR3 DNA reads TGTGCCAGCAGCTTGCAGCGGGAAGTAAGCGATGAGCAGTTCTTC.

This chain connects TRBV24-1 to TRBJ2-3; D remains ambiguous. Germline-derived CDR1 and CDR2 are KGHDR and SFDVKD. The ends were cut back, 1 base at V and 4 bases at J, with 14 bases in the middle. The length of the CDR3 is 16 residues. The CDR3 is CATSDFVLGVADTQYF. CDR3 sequence (DNA): TGTGCCACCAGTGATTTCGTCCTAGGAGTGGCAGATACGCAGTATTTT.

In this sample, this clonotype turned up once. The chain joins TRBV9 to TRBJ1-2, with a possible D match to TRBD1 (5 bases). Per the germline V gene, CDR1 is SGDLS and CDR2 is YYNGEE. The CDR3 runs 17 residues. V lost 3 bases, J lost 1 base, and 19 bases lay in between. The CDR3 DNA sequence: TGTGCCAGCAGCGCCGGGACGCCGTCCTTCTTTAACTATGGCTACACCTTC. Translated, it gives CASSAGTPSFFNYGYTF.

The gene calls are TRBV4-3 and TRBJ2-7, with 7 bases aligning to TRBD2. Germline V gene lookup returns CDR1 LGHNA and CDR2 YSLEER. This CDR3 is 15 amino acids long. V lost 1 base, J lost 3 bases, and 6 bases stayed unmatched. DNA of the CDR3: TGCGCCAGCAGCCAAGGTGGCGGCGGGGGCTACGAGCAGTACTTC. Translating it yields CASSQGGGGGYEQYF.

This clonotype was picked up a small number of times. CDR3 nucleotides: TGTGCCAGCAGCCCCCTGGGGGCAGTTCAAGAGACCCAGTACTTC. It is translated as CASSPLGAVQETQYF. The V call is TRBV6-1, the J call TRBJ2-5; tentative D call: TRBD1 (6 bases). Germline loops: CDR1 MNHNS, CDR2 SASEGT. V lost 6 bases and J lost 2, with 16 bases in between. The CDR3 totals 15 residues.

This chain connects TRBV6-1 to TRBJ2-1; 8 bases line up with TRBD2. V gave up 10 bases and J gave up 3 bases; unmatched junction bases: 11. Germline V lookup: CDR1 MNHNS, CDR2 SASEGT. The CDR3 spans 15 residues. CDR3 protein: CATVPGTRYYNEQFF. CDR3 bases: TGTGCCACCGTACCCGGGACTAGATACTACAATGAGCAGTTCTTC.

V and J are TRBV6-5 and TRBJ1-3, with unresolved D. CDR1 is MNHEY, CDR2 SVGAGI, per germline. The CDR3 loop spans 15 amino acids. The V and J ends lost 2 bases and 0 bases respectively, with 8 bases between them. CDR3 sequence reads: CASSYSLDSGNTIYF. The CDR3 region has the DNA TGTGCCAGCAGTTACAGCCTGGACTCTGGAAACACCATATATTTT.